The 15 T cell receptor beta chains listed next were all sequenced from one sample in a study of CD8 T cells in ankylosing spondylitis. Whole-study findings and limits: Among TCR beta sequences, a motif of eight highly homologous variants appeared characteristic of ankylosing spondylitis blood.

These receptors' antigens are unknown. Via MiXCR, TCRdb re-called the 5' RACE reads, giving one row per CDR3 protein. The data show 400,000 to 450,000 distinct CDR3 sequences, with roughly a sixth seen just once and approximately 1% held by the top ten. Sequences were obtained from blood, either unsorted or a sorted T cell fraction (not recorded which). These receptors all come from a male donor with ankylosing spondylitis.

The table lists this clonotype with a few counts. This rearrangement joins TRBV20-1 to TRBJ2-2; D is undetermined. From germline, CDR1 is DFQATT and CDR2 SNEGSKA (reference sequence). With 1 base removed from V and 1 base from J, the gap between germline ends came to 7 bases. This CDR3 comprises 14 residues. The CDR3 DNA reads TGCAGTGCTAGAGTGGGTCTGAACACCGGGGAGCTGTTTTTT. Translation gives CSARVGLNTGELFF.

Here the CDR3 reads CSVVGGGLGYEQYF. CDR3 nucleotide sequence: TGCAGCGTTGTAGGAGGGGGATTGGGCTACGAGCAGTACTTC. The genes are TRBV29-1 and TRBJ2-7; D could derive from TRBD1 or TRBD2 (6 bases each). From germline, CDR1 is SQVTM and CDR2 ANQGSEA. The CDR3 spans 14 residues. The V end lost 4 bases, the J end lost 3 bases, and 16 bases lay between the germline ends.

As regards this clonotype: At one end the junction does not follow the germline gene, possibly because of a read error. The V gene is TRBV27, the J gene TRBJ2-1; 7 bases line up with TRBD2. This CDR3 has 14 amino acids. The germline gives CDR1 MNHEY, CDR2 SMNVEV (reference sequence). The CDR3 here is CASSISLASNEQFF. CDR3 in DNA: TGTGCCAGCAGTATATCACTAGCGAGCAATGAGCAGTTCTTC.

This clonotype was seen a few times. The V and J genes are TRBV29-1 and TRBJ2-1; a weak D match, TRBD2 (5 bases). V gave up 4 bases and J gave up 3 bases, with 10 bases separating them. From germline, CDR1 is SQVTM and CDR2 ANQGSEA. The CDR3 runs 13 residues. CDR3 region: CSVVREYYNEQFF. The CDR3 DNA reads TGCAGCGTTGTTAGGGAGTACTACAATGAGCAGTTCTTC.

This clonotype was seen more than once but under ten times. The chain recombines TRBV11-2 with TRBJ1-4; no reliable D call. Germline CDR1 reads SGHAT; CDR2 reads FQNNGV. V lost 3 bases and J 7 bases, leaving 12 bases between the germline ends. This CDR3 has 14 amino acids. The CDR3 DNA follows: TGTGCCAGCAGCTTCGGGGTGGAAGGTGAAAAACTGTTTTTT. Amino acids: CASSFGVEGEKLFF.

The sample holds a few counts of this clonotype. The chain is built from TRBV28 and TRBJ1-4; perhaps TRBD1 as D (6 bases). V lost 3 bases to trimming and J lost 4 bases, with 9 bases between them. This CDR3 has 14 residues. Germline CDR1 reads MDHEN; CDR2 reads SYDVKM. CDR3 loop: CASSLVQGNEKLFF. The CDR3 bases are TGTGCCAGCAGTTTGGTACAGGGTAATGAAAAACTGTTTTTT. The whole variable domain, filled in from reference TRBV28 and TRBJ1-4, reads DVKVTQSSRYLVKRTGEKVFLECVQDMDHENMFWYRQDPGLGLRLIYFSYDVKMKEKGDIPEGYSVSREKKERFSLILESASTNQTSMYLCASSLVQGNEKLFFGSGTQLSVL.

J is TRBJ2-1 and V is TRBV7-2; 10 nucleotides line up with TRBD2. V shed 1 base, J shed 13 bases, and the junction held 7 bases outside the gene matches. This CDR3 contains 14 residues. Germline lookup yields CDR1 SGHTA and CDR2 FQGNSA. This CDR3 is CASSLDSSGRAQFF. DNA for the CDR3: TGTGCCAGCAGCTTAGACTCGAGCGGGAGGGCTCAGTTCTTC.

This clonotype was observed a few times. The chain carries TRBV3-1 and TRBJ2-3; D is undetermined. The V gene's germline CDR1 is LGHDT and CDR2 YNNKEL (reference sequence). V gave up 1 base and J gave up 4 bases, with 6 bases separating them. The CDR3 sequence is 13 residues long. Written as DNA, the CDR3 is TGTGCCAGCAGCCAAGGGTCGGCAGATACGCAGTATTTT. This translates into CASSQGSADTQYF.

This clonotype was counted between two and nine times. This sequence joins TRBV2 and TRBJ2-3; TRBD1 agrees at 8 bases. The germline V gene has CDR1 SNHLY and CDR2 FYNNEI. The CDR3 spans 14 residues. V gave up 5 bases and J gave up 1 base; unmatched junction bases: 2. The CDR3 is CASSRDRRTDTQYF. The CDR3 nucleotides read TGTGCCAGCAGTCGGGACAGGCGCACAGATACGCAGTATTTT.

Only a few counts were recorded for this clonotype. The rearrangement joins TRBV27 to TRBJ2-3; a weak D match, TRBD1 (5 bases). Germline loops: CDR1 MNHEY, CDR2 SMNVEV (reference sequence). This CDR3 has 20 amino acids. Trimming removed 4 bases at V and 6 bases at J, with 32 bases between. For the CDR3, the DNA is TGTGCCAGCAGTTCCGCCCCCCTAGGACACCGCACACCTGGTTCGGATACGCAGTATTTT. Protein sequence: CASSSAPLGHRTPGSDTQYF.

The chain carries TRBV3-1 and TRBJ1-4; no firm D call. CDR1 is LGHDT and CDR2 is YNNKEL in the germline V gene (reference sequence). The ends were cut back, 2 bases at V and 11 bases at J, with 15 bases in the middle. The CDR3 has 14 residues. The CDR3 DNA reads TGTGCCAGCAGCCAAAAAACAAGGGCGGACAAACTGTTTTTT. Its translation is CASSQKTRADKLFF.

This clonotype was found a few times. The J gene is TRBJ2-3, the V gene TRBV11-2; D tentatively reads TRBD1 or TRBD2 (5 bases each). The CDR3 length is 16 residues. Germline values: CDR1 SGHAT, CDR2 FQNNGV. Trimming pared 2 bases from V and 2 bases from J, leaving 14 bases between. The CDR3 nucleotides are TGTGCCAGCAGCTTATTCTTTGGGACCGACACAGATACGCAGTATTTT. Encoded protein: CASSLFFGTDTDTQYF.

V usage is TRBV20-1 and J usage is TRBJ2-2; D may be TRBD1 or TRBD2 (6 bases each). The CDR3 runs to 15 residues. Germline V gene sequence: CDR1 DFQATT, CDR2 SNEGSKA (reference sequence). V dropped 2 bases and J dropped 5 bases, with 15 bases sitting between them. The DNA of the CDR3 is TGCAGTGCTAGATTGGGGGGCGCGGGGACCGGGGAGCTGTTTTTT. This sequence encodes CSARLGGAGTGELFF.

The sample holds a few counts of this clonotype. DNA for the CDR3: TGTGCCAGCCAGGGACTAGCGGGAGGGGATAATGAGCAGTTCTTC. It translates to CASQGLAGGDNEQFF. V and J are TRBV27 and TRBJ2-1; 16 bases line up with TRBD2. The germline CDR1 and CDR2 sequences are MNHEY and SMNVEV (reference sequence). Trimming cost V 8 bases and J 7 bases; bases outside gene matches: 5. This CDR3 has 15 amino acids.

The CDR3 coding sequence is TGCAGTGCTAAACAGGGCGGCGGTGGCTACACCTTC. This encodes CSAKQGGGGYTF. The V gene is TRBV20-1, the J gene TRBJ1-2, with a weak D call TRBD1 (6 bases). V was shortened by 4 bases and J by 7 bases, with 13 bases between the two germline ends. The CDR3 is 12 amino acids. Germline CDR1 reads DFQATT; CDR2 reads SNEGSKA (reference sequence).